One sample yielded the 18 T cell receptor beta chains listed below, sequenced in a study of blood T cells in healthy people across ages (dated by TCRdb to 2015 to 2017). Receptor libraries were prepared by 5' RACE. TCRdb names Illumina HiSeq 2500 as the instrument used. A second roughly 7 to 12 cycle PCR used a sample-barcoded 5' primer and a J-beta primer mix. TCRdb itself trimmed the public reads at Q25 with fastp, ran MiXCR and retained productive beta chains. Under each unique CDR3 protein, matching rows form one entry showing the most common genes and DNA. Within this sample are over a million distinct CDR3 sequences, with around 40% of them counted one time only. Over 3.5% of the sample comes from the top ten. Sequencing was performed on blood. The receptors stem from a woman under 30 in good health.

The table lists this clonotype with a count of one. The chain uses TRBV6-5 and TRBJ1-1; no reliable D call. V lost 0 bases to trimming and J lost 0 bases, with 11 bases between them. The CDR3 has 16 residues. Germline V gives CDR1 MNHEY, CDR2 SVGAGI. The CDR3 sequence is CASSYSKDYMNTEAFF. In DNA form, the CDR3 reads TGTGCCAGCAGTTACTCGAAGGATTACATGAACACTGAAGCTTTCTTT.

This clonotype was seen more than once but under ten times. This rearrangement joins TRBV6-6 to TRBJ2-3; no firm D call. The CDR3 extends over 13 amino acids. Germline CDR1 reads MNHNY; CDR2 reads SVGAGI (reference sequence). V was cut by 5 bases and J by 4 bases, with 10 bases left in between. CDR3 region: CASSPPLSDTQYF. The CDR3 DNA reads as TGTGCCAGCAGTCCTCCCCTGTCAGATACGCAGTATTTT.

The V call is TRBV5-1, the J call TRBJ2-7; possible D gene TRBD1, 6 bases. The CDR3 has 16 amino acids. CDR1 is SGHRS, CDR2 YFSETQ, per germline. Trimming left V 2 bases short and J 4 bases short, with 19 bases between. Written as DNA, the CDR3 is TGCGCCAGCAGCTTTTGGATTGGACAGAGAGTGTACGAGCAGTACTTC. This gives the protein CASSFWIGQRVYEQYF.

This chain connects TRBV12-3 or TRBV12-4 to TRBJ2-7, with D possibly TRBD2 on 7 matching bases. The CDR3 has 16 amino acids. Trimming shortened V by 5 bases and J by 7 bases, and 24 bases separated the two germline ends. This chain's CDR3 is CASSLLRGAQYNEQYF. DNA for the CDR3: TGTGCCAGCAGTCTATTACGGGGGGCGCAATACAATGAGCAGTACTTC.

The genes are TRBV4-3 and TRBJ2-5; D not resolved. From germline, CDR1 is LGHNA and CDR2 YSLEER. The CDR3 consists of 15 residues. Trimming took 0 bases from V and 7 from J, leaving 15 bases between them. CDR3 DNA: TGCGCCAGCAGCCAAGATAGGAGCCTCCGTGGGACCCAGTACTTC. Translation gives CASSQDRSLRGTQYF.

The V call is TRBV28, the J call TRBJ1-4; 7 positions agree with TRBD1. Germline CDR1 MDHEN, CDR2 SYDVKM. V lost 6 bases, J lost 8 bases, and 9 bases stayed unmatched. This CDR3 region has 14 residues. CDR3 nucleotides: TGTGCCAGCAGCCCGGGACAGCCGGCCGAAAAACTGTTTTTT. This translates into CASSPGQPAEKLFF.

V gene TRBV7-2 combines with J gene TRBJ1-1, with 9 bases fitting TRBD1. J lost 0 bases, V lost 5 bases, and 7 bases had no gene match. The CDR3 has 16 residues. Germline loops: CDR1 SGHTA, CDR2 FQGNSA. In DNA, the CDR3 is TGTGCCAGCAGCATCGGGACAGGGATCCTGAACACTGAAGCTTTCTTT. Translation gives CASSIGTGILNTEAFF.

This clonotype has only a few counts. This rearrangement joins TRBV11-2 to TRBJ2-4, with D maybe TRBD2 (7 bases). Between the trimmed V and J ends, which lost 6 bases and 6 bases, there was a span of 18 bases. This CDR3 region has 15 residues. Germline CDR1 reads SGHAT; CDR2 reads FQNNGV. The CDR3 loop is CASRSSRGAINIQYF. The CDR3 DNA follows: TGTGCCAGCAGGTCTTCTCGGGGGGCGATAAACATTCAGTACTTC.

The table lists this clonotype with a few counts. CDR3 nucleotides: TGTGCCAGCAGCCCGGACACGGTATACAATGAGCAGTTCTTC. Its translation is CASSPDTVYNEQFF. This chain links TRBV7-9 with TRBJ2-1; possible D gene TRBD1, 5 bases. Trimming removed 5 bases at V and 4 bases at J, with 12 bases between. Germline loops: CDR1 SEHNR, CDR2 FQNEAQ (reference sequence). This CDR3 comprises 14 residues.

The rearrangement links TRBV7-2 to TRBJ2-5, with D possibly being TRBD1 (5 bases). This CDR3 region has 14 residues. The V end lost 3 bases, the J end lost 5 bases, and 13 bases lay between the germline ends. Germline CDR1 is SGHTA and CDR2 is FQGNSA. This chain's CDR3 is CASSFNQGRETQYF. The CDR3 nucleotides are TGTGCCAGCAGCTTCAACCAGGGTAGGGAGACCCAGTACTTC.

This clonotype was counted only a few times. The gene calls are TRBV4-2 and TRBJ2-4; 14 nucleotides agree with TRBD2. Germline CDR1 is LGHNA and CDR2 is YNFKEQ. V was pared by 3 bases and J by 13 bases, with 20 bases of the junction left unmatched. The CDR3 loop spans 19 amino acids. CDR3 in amino acids: CASSQRSGTSGSEAREQYF. CDR3 bases: TGTGCCAGCAGCCAGAGGTCCGGGACTAGCGGGAGTGAGGCGAGGGAGCAGTACTTC.

The gene calls are TRBV27 and TRBJ2-5; weak D call: TRBD2 (5 bases). Germline V gene data show CDR1 as MNHEY and CDR2 as SMNVEV (reference sequence). V was clipped by 5 bases and J by 2 bases, with 12 bases between them. This CDR3 has 14 amino acids. This chain's CDR3 is CASSDGIRQETQYF. The CDR3 DNA follows: TGTGCCAGCAGTGACGGGATCCGACAAGAGACCCAGTACTTC.

The chain recombines TRBV25-1 with TRBJ2-7, with 11 bases that match TRBD2. Trimming at V came to 6 bases and at J to 6 bases, leaving 7 bases not matched to a gene. The CDR3 runs to 14 residues. Germline CDR1 MGHDK, CDR2 SYGVNS. The CDR3 spells CASRSTSGSSEQYF. As DNA, the CDR3 is TGTGCCAGCAGGAGTACTAGCGGGAGTTCCGAGCAGTACTTC.

The rearrangement joins TRBV20-1 to TRBJ1-2; TRBD1 matches at 10 bases. In germline, CDR1 is DFQATT, CDR2 SNEGSKA (reference sequence). The length of the CDR3 is 12 residues. The DNA for the CDR3 is TGCGGTGGGACAGGGGATAACTATGGCTACACCTTC. Its protein is CGGTGDNYGYTF.

This clonotype was observed a handful of times. V gene TRBV6-5 combines with J gene TRBJ2-3; 8 bases are a match to TRBD1. The CDR3 is 17 residues long. J lost 0 bases, V lost 0 bases, and 5 bases had no gene match. Germline CDR1 reads MNHEY; CDR2 reads SVGAGI. The CDR3 DNA follows: TGTGCCAGCAGTTACTCGACAGGGGCTAAGAGCACAGATACGCAGTATTTT. Its translation is CASSYSTGAKSTDTQYF.

This clonotype was observed a handful of times. The chain is built from TRBV20-1 and TRBJ1-2; D perhaps matches TRBD1 (5 bases). This CDR3 comprises 13 residues. The germline V gene encodes CDR1 DFQATT and CDR2 SNEGSKA (reference sequence). Deletions cut 6 bases from V and 7 bases from J, with 18 bases between. The CDR3 region has the DNA TGCAGTGCCACCAAGGGAAGGGGCTCTGGCTACACCTTC. Encoded protein: CSATKGRGSGYTF.

This clonotype was seen only a few times. The chain links TRBV20-1 to TRBJ2-3; 9 bases are shared with TRBD1. V trimming: 6 bases; J trimming: 3 bases; junction bases outside the gene matches: 7. CDR1 and CDR2 (germline): DFQATT, SNEGSKA (reference sequence). This CDR3 region has 14 residues. The DNA of the CDR3 is TGCAGTGCCAGGGCCGGGACAGGGACAGATACGCAGTATTTT. This translates into CSARAGTGTDTQYF.

This clonotype was counted between two and nine times. The chain combines TRBV20-1 with TRBJ1-5; D is unresolved. CDR1 is DFQATT and CDR2 is SNEGSKA in the germline V gene (reference sequence). The CDR3 covers 14 residues. V was pared by 2 bases and J by 0 bases, with 8 bases between. The CDR3 coding sequence is TGCAGTGCTAGAAACAGCTATAGCAATCAGCCCCAGCATTTT. Translating gives CSARNSYSNQPQHF.